This T cell receptor (beta chain) was documented in a study of tissue T cells after allogeneic stem cell transplantation. As for the study in general: Graft-versus-host disease patients received grafts, several unmodified and three CD34-selected to deplete T cells. Pathologist review favored tissue samples showing histologically apparent lymphocytes.

Findings and limits, study-wide: TCR repertoires tracked anatomic similarity, regardless of disease or transplant status.

Relative to its sample, this clone is large. The antigen remains unidentified. The sample carries other DNA sequences with the same CDR3. This research-autopsy study prospectively enrolled adult allogeneic hematopoietic cell transplant recipients with steroid-refractory graft-versus-host disease. Autopsy tissues included GI tract, liver, skin and lymphoid organs. Only in-frame clones appear in the TCRdb table, and some are missing; sequencing was by immunoSEQ multiplex PCR. The table includes about 3,000 clones, about 59% detected once. In germline, CDR1 is SGHAT, CDR2 FQNNGV. CDR3 length equals 12 residues. V was clipped by 0 bases and J by 5 bases, with 4 bases between them.

Material: ascending colon tissue, obtained at autopsy. This sequence originates from a male patient older than 55 with steroid-refractory graft-versus-host disease after an allogeneic stem cell transplant. T cells may partly derive from the graft donor. This chain joins TRBV11-2 and TRBJ2-5; unclear D gene. CDR3 protein: CASSLESETQYF. Written as DNA, the CDR3 is TGTGCCAGCAGCTTAGAAAGCGAGACCCAGTACTTC.